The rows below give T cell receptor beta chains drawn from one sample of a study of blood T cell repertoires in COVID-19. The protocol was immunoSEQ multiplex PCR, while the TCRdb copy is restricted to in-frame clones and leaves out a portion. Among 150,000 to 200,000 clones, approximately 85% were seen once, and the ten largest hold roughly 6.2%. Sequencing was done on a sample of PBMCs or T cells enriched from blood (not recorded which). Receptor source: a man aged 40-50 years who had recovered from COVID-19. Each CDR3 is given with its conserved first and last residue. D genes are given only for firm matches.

CASSLVGGEQYF	-	TRBV5-1	TRBJ2-7	12
CASSLDRGQGARGYTF	TRBD1	TRBV28	TRBJ1-2	16
CASSLAGENIQYF	-	TRBV5-5	TRBJ2-4	13
CASSLLWGEGTEAFF	-	TRBV5-1	TRBJ1-1	15
CASSKKERQSLYGYTF	-	TRBV21-1	TRBJ1-2	16
CSVEDRQGGGELFF	TRBD1	TRBV29-1	TRBJ2-2	14
CASSLAYRAGETQYF	-	TRBV7-7	TRBJ2-5	15
CASRLTGASYEQYF	TRBD1	TRBV11-2	TRBJ2-7	14
CASTDGQSYNSPLHF	-	TRBV19	TRBJ1-6	15
CASRGANEQYF	-	TRBV27	TRBJ2-7	11
CASSPRGQGGNSPLHF	TRBD1	TRBV9	TRBJ1-6	16
CASSPSTRSDTQYF	-	TRBV28	TRBJ2-3	14
CASRTQGLLNEQFF	-	TRBV6-6	TRBJ2-1	14
CAIDGYTF	-	TRBV2	TRBJ1-2	8